This T cell receptor (beta chain) emerged from a study of T cells after yellow fever vaccination (dated by TCRdb to about 2019). Looking at the study overall: The SMART-Seq v4 Ultra Low Input RNA kit was used to prepare libraries from fractions with low cell numbers. To follow T-cell clones before and after primary and booster YFV17D yellow fever vaccination, bulk TCR alpha and beta repertoires were sequenced over time. Blood was drawn at multiple timepoints before and after primary and secondary immunization, with bulk PBMC replicates and cell subsets isolated. The cohort comprised two healthy male donors, one aged 18 to 29 and one aged 30 to 39 years. Broad study findings and their caveats: Because the study included only a couple of donors, the extent to which the findings can be generalized is limited. Computational filtering was required because FACS-sorted repertoires could contain abundant contaminating clonotypes from the bulk population. Most clones expanded after primary vaccination were re-detected after the booster (around 96% of CD4 and roughly 85% of CD8), suggesting broad memory maintenance. A small fraction of clonotypes appeared in both the CD4 and CD8 compartments, likely as a result of convergent recombination. The secondary T-cell response was found to be weaker but faster than the primary response, with a peak reached on day 5 rather than on day 15.

Of note for this clonotype: Its antigen is not yet known. The record has no base qualities; no much larger clone is one base away.

The sample's treatment or condition label, in plain terms: live attenuated yellow fever vaccine strain. Two biological replicates of bulk PBMCs were collected at each blood-draw timepoint. PBMCs were isolated from peripheral blood using a standard Ficoll-Paque protocol. TriZol was used to extract RNA from bulk PBMCs, from CD4 and CD8 fractions, and from dextramer-positive and dextramer-negative fractions. Sequencing instrument: Illumina NovaSeq 6000. TCR cDNA was synthesized by 5'RACE template switching, which introduced a universal primer site and unique molecular identifiers. Priming of cDNA synthesis was performed from both the TCR alpha and TCR beta constant segments. Library amplification used two PCR steps, and the second PCR step added sample barcodes and sequencing adapters. Libraries were sequenced on Illumina HiSeq 2500 (2x100 bp) or NovaSeq (2x150 bp). The authors' pipeline ran thus. MIGEC handled demultiplexing of reads and collapsing into UMI consensus sequences, while MiXCR performed V(D)J alignment. Using edgeR on replicate PBMC samples, clonotypes were called vaccine-responding if FDR was below 0.01 and the log2 fold change was above 5 up to day 15. CD4 or CD8 identity was assigned to each bulk clonotype according to whether the clonotype was present at higher abundance in the sequenced CD4 repertoire or the sequenced CD8 repertoire. Using fastp at Q25 and MiXCR, TCRdb reprocessed the public reads and kept productive beta chains. For every CDR3 protein sequence, its rows merge into one entry that carries the most common genes and DNA. The V and J calls follow TCRdb's processing rather than the paper's. A total of around 320,000 distinct CDR3 sequences appear in this sample, 4% to 5.5% of them only once. Together, the top ten hold just under 20% of the sample.

The germline V gene provides CDR1 MNHEY and CDR2 SVGEGT. From its cysteine to its phenylalanine, the CDR3 spans 17 amino acids. Only the CDR3 DNA stays, 51 bases, in frame from base 1. Trimming takes 6 bases from V and 0 bases from J, and the germline ends sit 18 bases apart. The rearranged segments are TRBV6-2 or TRBV6-3 and TRBJ1-5; no D segment can be confidently identified. This clonotype was obtained from a man between 18 and 35 years old who received the YFV17D yellow fever vaccine. This sample comprised PBMCs, obtained 15 days after the yellow fever booster vaccination. The DNA sequence is as follows: TGTGCCAGCAGCCCCGCCCGTACAGTATATAGCAATCAGCCCCAGCATTTT. It specifies CASSPARTVYSNQPQHF.